This T cell receptor (beta chain) comes out of a study of blood T cell repertoires in COVID-19. Repertoires were generated with immunoSEQ multiplex PCR, while TCRdb's copy carries only in-frame clones and drops some. The profile covers 220,000 or so clones, with about 80% appearing a single time and more than 2% taken by the ten largest. Germline V lookup: CDR1 LNHDA, CDR2 SQIVND (reference sequence). V was cut by 4 bases and J by 4 bases, with 10 bases left in between. The CDR3 has 13 amino acids. This receptor was obtained from a woman in her fifties or sixties with acute or convalescent COVID-19. V is TRBV19 and J is TRBJ1-2; weak D call: TRBD1 (5 bases). What was sequenced was peripheral blood. CDR3 in amino acids: CASSRGRSYGYTF. The CDR3, as DNA: TGTGCCAGTAGTAGGGGCAGGAGCTATGGCTACACCTTC. Based on the CDR3 plus reference TRBV19 and TRBJ1-2, the full variable domain is DGGITQSPKYLFRKEGQNVTLSCEQNLNHDAMYWYRQDPGQGLRLIYYSQIVNDFQKGDIAEGYSVSREKKESFPLTVTSAQKNPTAFYLCASSRGRSYGYTFGSGTRLTVV.